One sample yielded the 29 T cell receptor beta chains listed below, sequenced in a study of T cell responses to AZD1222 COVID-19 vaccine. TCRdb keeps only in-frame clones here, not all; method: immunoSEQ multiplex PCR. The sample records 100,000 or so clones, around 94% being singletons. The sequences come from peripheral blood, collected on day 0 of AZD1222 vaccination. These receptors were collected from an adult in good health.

The CDR3, as DNA: TGTGCCAGCAGTCTCTGGACAGCGCATCTCCGGCAAGAGACCCAGTACTTC. Its translation: CASSLWTAHLRQETQYF. The J gene is TRBJ2-5, the V gene TRBV6-6; maybe TRBD1 (6 bases). The germline V gene has CDR1 MNHNY and CDR2 SVGAGI (reference sequence). CDR3 length: 17 residues. Trimming shortened V by 5 bases and J by 2 bases, and 21 bases separated the two germline ends.

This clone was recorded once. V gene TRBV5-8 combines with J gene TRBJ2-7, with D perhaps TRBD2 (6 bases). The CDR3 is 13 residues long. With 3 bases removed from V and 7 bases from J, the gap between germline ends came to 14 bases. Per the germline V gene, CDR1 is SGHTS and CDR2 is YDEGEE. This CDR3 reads CASSWRASGEQYF. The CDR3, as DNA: TGTGCCAGCAGCTGGAGGGCCTCCGGGGAGCAGTACTTC.

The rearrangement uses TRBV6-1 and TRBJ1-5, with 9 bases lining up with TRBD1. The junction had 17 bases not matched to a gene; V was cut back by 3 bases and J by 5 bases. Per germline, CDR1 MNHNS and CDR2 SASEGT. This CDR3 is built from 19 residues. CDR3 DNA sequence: TGTGCCAGCAGTGACCGAACAGGGGGCGCGGGGGACTGGCATCAGCCCCAGCATTTT. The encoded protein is CASSDRTGGAGDWHQPQHF.

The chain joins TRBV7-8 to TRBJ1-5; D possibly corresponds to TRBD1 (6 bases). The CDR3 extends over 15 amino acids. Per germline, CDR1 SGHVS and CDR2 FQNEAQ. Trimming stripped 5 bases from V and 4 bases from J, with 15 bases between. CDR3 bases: TGTGCCAGCAGCCCAGGGGCAGGGGCTAATCAGCCCCAGCATTTT. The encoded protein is CASSPGAGANQPQHF.

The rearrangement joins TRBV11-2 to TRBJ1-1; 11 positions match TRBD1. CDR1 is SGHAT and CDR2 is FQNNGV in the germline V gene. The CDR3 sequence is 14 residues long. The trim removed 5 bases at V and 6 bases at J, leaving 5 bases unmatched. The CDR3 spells CASSRGQGAAEAFF. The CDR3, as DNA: TGTGCCAGCAGCCGTGGACAGGGGGCTGCTGAAGCTTTCTTT.

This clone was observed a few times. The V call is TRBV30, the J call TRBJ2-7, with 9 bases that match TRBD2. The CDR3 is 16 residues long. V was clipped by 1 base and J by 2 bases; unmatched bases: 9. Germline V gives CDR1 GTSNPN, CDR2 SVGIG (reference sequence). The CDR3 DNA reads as TGTGCCTGGAGTGGTCCGAGCGGGAGGATCCCCTACGAGCAGTACTTC. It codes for CAWSGPSGRIPYEQYF.

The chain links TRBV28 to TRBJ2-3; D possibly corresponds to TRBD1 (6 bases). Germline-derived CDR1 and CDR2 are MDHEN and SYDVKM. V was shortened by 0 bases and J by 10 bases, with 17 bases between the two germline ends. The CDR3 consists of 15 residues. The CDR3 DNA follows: TGTGCCAGCAGTTTATGGGTACAGGGAAGCCCGCCGCAGTATTTT. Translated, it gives CASSLWVQGSPPQYF.

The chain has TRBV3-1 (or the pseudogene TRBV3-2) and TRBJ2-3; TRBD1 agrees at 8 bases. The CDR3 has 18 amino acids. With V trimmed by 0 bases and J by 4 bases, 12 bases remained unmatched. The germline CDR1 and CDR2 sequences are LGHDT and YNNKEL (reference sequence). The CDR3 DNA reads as TGTGCCAGCAGCCAAGAGGCCCTACCCGGACAGGGACCAGATACGCAGTATTTT. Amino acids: CASSQEALPGQGPDTQYF.

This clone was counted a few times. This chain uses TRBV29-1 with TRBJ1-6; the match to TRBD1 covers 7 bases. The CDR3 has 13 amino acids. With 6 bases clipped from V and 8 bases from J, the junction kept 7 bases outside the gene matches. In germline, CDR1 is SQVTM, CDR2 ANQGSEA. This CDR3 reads CSVGTARDSPLHF. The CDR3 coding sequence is TGCAGCGTAGGGACAGCGAGGGATTCACCCCTCCACTTT.

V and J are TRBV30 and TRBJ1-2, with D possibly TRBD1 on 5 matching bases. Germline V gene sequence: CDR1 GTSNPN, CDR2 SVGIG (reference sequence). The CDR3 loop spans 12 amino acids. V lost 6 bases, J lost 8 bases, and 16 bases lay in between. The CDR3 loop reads CACTPGLPGYTF. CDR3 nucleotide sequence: TGTGCCTGCACACCGGGACTCCCGGGCTACACCTTC.

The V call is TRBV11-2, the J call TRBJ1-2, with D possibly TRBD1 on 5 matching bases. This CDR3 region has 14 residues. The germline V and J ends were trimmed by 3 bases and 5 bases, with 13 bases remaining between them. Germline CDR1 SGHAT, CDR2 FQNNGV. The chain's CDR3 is CASSLSDWGYGYTF. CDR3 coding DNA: TGTGCCAGCAGCTTGTCGGACTGGGGGTATGGCTACACCTTC.

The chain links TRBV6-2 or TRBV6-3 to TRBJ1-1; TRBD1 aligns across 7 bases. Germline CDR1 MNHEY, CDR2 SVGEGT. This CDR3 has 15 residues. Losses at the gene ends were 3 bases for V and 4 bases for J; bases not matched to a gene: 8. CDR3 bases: TGTGCCAGCAGTTATGGAGACAGGGATGGCACTGAAGCTTTCTTT. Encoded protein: CASSYGDRDGTEAFF.

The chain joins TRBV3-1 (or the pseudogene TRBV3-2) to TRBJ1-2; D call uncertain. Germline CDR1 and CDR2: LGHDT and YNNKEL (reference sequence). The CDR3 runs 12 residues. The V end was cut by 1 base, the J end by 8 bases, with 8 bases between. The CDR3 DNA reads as TGTGCCAGCAGCCAAGTAAATGTCGGCTACACCTTC. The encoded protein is CASSQVNVGYTF.

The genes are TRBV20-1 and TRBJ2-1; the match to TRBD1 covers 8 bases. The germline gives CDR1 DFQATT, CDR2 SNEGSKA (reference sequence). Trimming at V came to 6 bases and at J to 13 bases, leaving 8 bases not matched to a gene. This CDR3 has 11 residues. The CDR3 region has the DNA TGCAGTGCCGTGGGGGGACAGGTCCAGTTCTTC. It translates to CSAVGGQVQFF.

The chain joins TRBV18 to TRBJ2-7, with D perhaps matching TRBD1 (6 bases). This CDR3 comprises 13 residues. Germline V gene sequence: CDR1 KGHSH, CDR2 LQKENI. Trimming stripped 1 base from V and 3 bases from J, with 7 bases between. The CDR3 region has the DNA TGTGCCAGCTCACCACAGGGGGACTACGAGCAGTACTTC. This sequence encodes CASSPQGDYEQYF.

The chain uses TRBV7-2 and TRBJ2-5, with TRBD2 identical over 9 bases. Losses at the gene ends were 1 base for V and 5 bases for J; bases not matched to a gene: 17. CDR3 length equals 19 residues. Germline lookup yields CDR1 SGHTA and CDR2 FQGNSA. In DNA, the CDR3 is TGTGCCAGCAGCTTAGATGGCGGTCACAGCGGGGGGAATTTGGAGACCCAGTACTTC. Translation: CASSLDGGHSGGNLETQYF.

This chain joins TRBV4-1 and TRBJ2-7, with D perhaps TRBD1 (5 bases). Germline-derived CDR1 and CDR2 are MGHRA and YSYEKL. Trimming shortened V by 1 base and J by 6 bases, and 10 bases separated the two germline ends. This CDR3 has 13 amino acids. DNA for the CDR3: TGCGCCAGCAGCCAAGGGGCAGGGCTCGAGCAGTACTTC. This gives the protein CASSQGAGLEQYF.

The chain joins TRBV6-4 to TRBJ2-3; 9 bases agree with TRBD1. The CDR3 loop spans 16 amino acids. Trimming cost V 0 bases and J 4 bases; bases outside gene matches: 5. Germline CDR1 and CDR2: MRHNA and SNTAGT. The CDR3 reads CASSDSGQGSADTQYF. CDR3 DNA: TGTGCCAGCAGTGACTCGGGACAGGGTAGCGCAGATACGCAGTATTTT.

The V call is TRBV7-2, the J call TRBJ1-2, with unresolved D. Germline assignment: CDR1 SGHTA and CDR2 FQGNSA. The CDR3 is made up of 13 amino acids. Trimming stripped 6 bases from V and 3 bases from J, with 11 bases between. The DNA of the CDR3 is TGTGCCAGCAGTCACCCAGGAGACTATGGCTACACCTTC. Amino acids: CASSHPGDYGYTF.

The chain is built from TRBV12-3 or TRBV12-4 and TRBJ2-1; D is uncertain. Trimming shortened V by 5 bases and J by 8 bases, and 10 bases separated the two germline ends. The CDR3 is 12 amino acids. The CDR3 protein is CASSPPIDEQFF. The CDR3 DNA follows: TGTGCCAGCAGTCCCCCCATAGATGAGCAGTTCTTC.

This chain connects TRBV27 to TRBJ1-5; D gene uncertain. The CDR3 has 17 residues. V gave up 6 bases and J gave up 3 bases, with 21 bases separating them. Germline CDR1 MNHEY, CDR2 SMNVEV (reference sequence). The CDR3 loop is CASRRVGPPRTNQPQHF. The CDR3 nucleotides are TGTGCCAGCAGGCGGGTCGGACCGCCTCGAACCAATCAGCCCCAGCATTTT.

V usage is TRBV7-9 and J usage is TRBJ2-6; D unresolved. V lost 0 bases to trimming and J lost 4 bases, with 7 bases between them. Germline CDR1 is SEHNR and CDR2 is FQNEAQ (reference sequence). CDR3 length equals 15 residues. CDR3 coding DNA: TGTGCCAGCAGCTTAGCGGCAGCCGGGGCCAACGTCCTGACTTTC. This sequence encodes CASSLAAAGANVLTF.

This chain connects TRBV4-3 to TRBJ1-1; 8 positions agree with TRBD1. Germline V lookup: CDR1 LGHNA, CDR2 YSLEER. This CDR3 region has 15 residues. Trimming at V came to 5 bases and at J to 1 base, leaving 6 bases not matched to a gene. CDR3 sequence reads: CASSAYRGSNTEAFF. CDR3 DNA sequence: TGCGCCAGCAGCGCGTACAGGGGGTCGAACACTGAAGCTTTCTTT.

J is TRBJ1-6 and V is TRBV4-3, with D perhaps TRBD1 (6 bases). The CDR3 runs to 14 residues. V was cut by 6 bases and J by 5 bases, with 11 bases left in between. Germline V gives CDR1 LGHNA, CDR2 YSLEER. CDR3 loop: CASSQRQDNSPLHF. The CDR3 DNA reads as TGCGCCAGCAGTCAGAGACAGGATAATTCACCCCTCCACTTT.

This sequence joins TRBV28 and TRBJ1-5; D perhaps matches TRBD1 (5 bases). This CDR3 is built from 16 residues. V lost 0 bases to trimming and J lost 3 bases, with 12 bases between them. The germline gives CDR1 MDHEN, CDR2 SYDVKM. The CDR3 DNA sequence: TGTGCCAGCAGTTTATGGACCGACAGTTACAATCAGCCCCAGCATTTT. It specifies CASSLWTDSYNQPQHF.

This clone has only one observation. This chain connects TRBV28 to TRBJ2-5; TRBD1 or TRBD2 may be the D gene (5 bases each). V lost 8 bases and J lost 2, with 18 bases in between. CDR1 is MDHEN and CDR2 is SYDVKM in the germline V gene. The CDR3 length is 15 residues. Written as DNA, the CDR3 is TGTGCCAGCTCCCTGCACCGGGACGTACAAGAGACCCAGTACTTC. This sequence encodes CASSLHRDVQETQYF.

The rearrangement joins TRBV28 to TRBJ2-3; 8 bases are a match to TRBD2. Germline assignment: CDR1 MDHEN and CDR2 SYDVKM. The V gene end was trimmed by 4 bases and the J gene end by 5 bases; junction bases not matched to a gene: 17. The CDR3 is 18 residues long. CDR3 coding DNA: TGTGCCAGCAGTTCAAAGCGGGAGAGGGTTAGTTTGGGAGATACGCAGTATTTT. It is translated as CASSSKRERVSLGDTQYF. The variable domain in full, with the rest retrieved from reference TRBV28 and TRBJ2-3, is DVKVTQSSRYLVKRTGEKVFLECVQDMDHENMFWYRQDPGLGLRLIYFSYDVKMKEKGDIPEGYSVSREKKERFSLILESASTNQTSMYLCASSSKRERVSLGDTQYFGPGTRLTVL.

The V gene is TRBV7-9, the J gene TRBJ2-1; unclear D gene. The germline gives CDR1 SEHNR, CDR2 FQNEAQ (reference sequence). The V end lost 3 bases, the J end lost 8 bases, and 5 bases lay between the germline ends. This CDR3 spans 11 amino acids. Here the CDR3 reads CASSFYDEQFF. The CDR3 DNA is TGTGCCAGCAGCTTTTATGATGAGCAGTTCTTC.

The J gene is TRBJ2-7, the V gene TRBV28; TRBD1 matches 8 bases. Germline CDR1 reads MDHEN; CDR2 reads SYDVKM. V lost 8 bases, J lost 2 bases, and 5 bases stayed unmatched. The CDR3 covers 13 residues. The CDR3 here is CASSQGATYEQYF. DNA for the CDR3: TGTGCCAGCTCCCAGGGGGCAACCTACGAGCAGTACTTC.